The source of this T cell receptor beta chain is a study of T cell responses to AZD1222 COVID-19 vaccine. Study information: Both about-4-week and about-12-week second-dose recipients were combined.

Generated by immunoSEQ multiplex PCR, the TCRdb table keeps only in-frame clones and is missing some. Among about 130,000 clones, roughly 93% were seen once, and the ten largest hold about 0.86%. Comments on this clone: Its specificity is unknown.

Regarding the study as a whole: Clonal diversity may have been underestimated, and the donors were mostly white British, with more females than males. Mapped onto spike, vaccine-associated CD4 TCRs spanned it and were dominant at 160-218 and 743-854. Only after the peak T cell response were repertoires sampled.

The CDR3 totals 13 residues. Germline V CDR1 and CDR2: SEHNR, FQNEAQ (reference sequence). Trimming removed 11 bases at V and 2 bases at J, with 15 bases between. This sample comprised peripheral blood, obtained on day 0 of AZD1222 vaccination. The chain has TRBV7-9 and TRBJ1-1; D remains unclear. This sequence originates from an adult in good health. The CDR3 DNA reads TGTGCCTCCGGGGAAGTATATAACACTGAAGCTTTCTTT. Residues: CASGEVYNTEAFF.